A single sample gave rise to the 12 T cell receptor beta chains below, sequenced in a study of cytomegalovirus exposure and HLA in healthy donors. With 60 Vbeta and 13 Jbeta primers, the PCR was carried out. Assay: immunoSEQ multiplex PCR; the TCRdb copy retains only in-frame clones and omits some. The sample contains around 67,000 clones, approximately 58% of which appear only once. Sequencing was carried out using PBMCs. These receptors all come from a woman in her fifties or sixties in good health and CMV-seronegative.

The rearrangement uses TRBV10-1 and TRBJ1-5; 8 bases align to TRBD1. The V and J ends lost 4 bases and 0 bases, in that order; junction bases with no gene match: 11. Germline CDR1 reads WNHNN; CDR2 reads SYGVQD (reference sequence). CDR3 length equals 18 residues. CDR3 amino acids: CASSGKDRDGNSNQPQHF. Here the CDR3 DNA reads TGCGCCAGCAGTGGCAAGGACAGGGACGGCAATAGCAATCAGCCCCAGCATTTT.

The chain carries TRBV5-1 and TRBJ2-2; 11 positions match TRBD2. The CDR3 sequence is 15 residues long. V shed 4 bases, J shed 6 bases, and the junction held 5 bases outside the gene matches. Germline values: CDR1 SGHRS, CDR2 YFSETQ. The CDR3: CASSRDSGRAGELFF. Written as DNA, the CDR3 is TGCGCCAGCAGCCGTGATAGCGGGAGGGCCGGGGAGCTGTTTTTT.

This chain uses TRBV6-1 with TRBJ2-7; D gene uncertain. Trimming cost V 2 bases and J 3 bases, with 5 bases left between them. Germline lookup yields CDR1 MNHNS and CDR2 SASEGT. This CDR3 has 12 amino acids. CDR3 DNA: TGTGCCAGCAGTGAATCCTTCTACGAGCAGTACTTC. Translated: CASSESFYEQYF.

The chain carries TRBV4-2 and TRBJ1-5; 7 positions match TRBD1. The V gene's germline CDR1 is LGHNA and CDR2 YNFKEQ. This CDR3 comprises 17 residues. V shed 1 base, J shed 1 base, and the junction held 7 bases outside the gene matches. In DNA, the CDR3 is TGTGCCAGCAGCCAAGCCAGGGACAGCGGGAGCAATCAGCCCCAGCATTTT. Its protein product is CASSQARDSGSNQPQHF.

This clone has only one observation. The chain uses TRBV28 and TRBJ1-5; D is undetermined. Germline V lookup: CDR1 MDHEN, CDR2 SYDVKM. This CDR3 region has 12 residues. Trimming shortened V by 4 bases and J by 6 bases, and 7 bases separated the two germline ends. In DNA form, the CDR3 reads TGTGCCAGCAGTTACCCGGTTCAGCCCCAGCATTTT. Its protein product is CASSYPVQPQHF.

The rearrangement links TRBV5-4 to TRBJ1-2; tentatively, D is TRBD1 (5 bases). The V gene's germline CDR1 is SGHNT and CDR2 YYREEE (reference sequence). V lost 4 bases, J lost 4 bases, and 17 bases lay in between. CDR3 length equals 15 residues. Here the CDR3 reads CASSPGGRGSYGYTF. In nucleotides, the CDR3 is TGTGCCAGCAGCCCCGGGGGTAGGGGAAGCTATGGCTACACCTTC.

V is TRBV2 and J is TRBJ1-2; the D gene is possibly TRBD1 (6 bases). This CDR3 has 14 amino acids. The V end was cut by 0 bases, the J end by 7 bases, with 12 bases between. Germline V gene sequence: CDR1 SNHLY, CDR2 FYNNEI. CDR3 sequence (DNA): TGTGCCAGCAGTGAAGCGTTCAGGGGTGGTGGCTACACCTTC. Protein: CASSEAFRGGGYTF.

The V call is TRBV9, the J call TRBJ1-4; TRBD1 is a possible D gene (5 bases). Per the germline V gene, CDR1 is SGDLS and CDR2 is YYNGEE. The V end was cut by 0 bases, the J end by 4 bases, with 13 bases between. The CDR3 totals 16 residues. The CDR3: CASSVAPQAFNEKLFF. The CDR3 DNA reads as TGTGCCAGCAGCGTAGCCCCACAGGCCTTTAATGAAAAACTGTTTTTT.

The chain uses TRBV7-3 and TRBJ2-7; the match to TRBD2 covers 10 bases. This CDR3 region has 15 residues. Looked up from germline, CDR1 is SGHTA and CDR2 is FQGTGA. The V gene end was trimmed by 5 bases and the J gene end by 6 bases; junction bases not matched to a gene: 10. The CDR3 protein is CASSPGSGRASEQYF. CDR3 coding DNA: TGTGCCAGCAGCCCCGGGAGCGGGAGGGCCTCCGAGCAGTACTTC.

The chain couples TRBV2 to TRBJ2-7; 11 bases are shared with TRBD2. With 6 bases clipped from V and 7 bases from J, the junction kept 8 bases outside the gene matches. CDR1 is SNHLY, CDR2 FYNNEI, per germline. The CDR3 totals 14 residues. CDR3 DNA: TGTGCCAGCAGGTGGACTAGCGGGTACGAGGAGCAGTACTTC. This encodes CASRWTSGYEEQYF.

This clone was recorded a few times. The chain has TRBV5-1 and TRBJ1-2, with a tentative D call TRBD1 (5 bases). The CDR3 is 13 amino acids. The germline CDR1 and CDR2 sequences are SGHRS and YFSETQ. V was pared by 7 bases and J by 7 bases, with 17 bases between. The CDR3 DNA follows: TGCGCCAGCGGCCAGACAGCCAACAGTGGCTACACCTTC. Its translation: CASGQTANSGYTF.

Only a few counts were recorded for this clone. The rearrangement uses TRBV5-5 and TRBJ2-5; TRBD2 aligns across 7 bases. The V segment lost 0 bases and the J segment 1 base; nucleotides outside the gene matches: 6. This CDR3 contains 16 residues. Germline V gene lookup returns CDR1 SGHKS and CDR2 YYEKEE (reference sequence). CDR3 residues: CASSLGGTSAQETQYF. The CDR3 region has the DNA TGTGCCAGCAGCTTGGGGGGAACTAGCGCCCAAGAGACCCAGTACTTC.